The 25 T cell receptor beta chains presented below share a single source sample, sequenced in a study of T cells after yellow fever vaccination (dated by TCRdb to the late 2010s). The sample's treatment or condition, from its label and the paper: live attenuated yellow fever vaccine strain. Library method: 5' RACE. Sequencing was carried out with an Illumina HiSeq 2500. Using fastp trimming at Q25 and MiXCR clonotype assembly, TCRdb reanalyzed the public sequencing data and kept in-frame beta chains. Identical CDR3 protein sequences are pooled into one entry, listed with their most common genes and DNA. For this sample the table gives about 140,000 distinct CDR3 sequences, of which 6.5% to 8.5% were detected only once. The ten top clones hold about 0.73% of the sample. This specimen was CD4+ T cells sorted from PBMCs, taken 5 days after the yellow fever booster vaccination. Receptor source: a man aged 30 to 39 who received the YFV17D yellow fever vaccine.

This clonotype was detected ten times or more. The chain links TRBV28 to TRBJ2-7; D is perhaps TRBD1 (5 bases). V lost 8 bases to trimming and J lost 3 bases, with 20 bases between them. This CDR3 has 15 amino acids. Germline V gene lookup returns CDR1 MDHEN and CDR2 SYDVKM. The CDR3: CASVPTAKLHYEQYF. Here the CDR3 DNA reads TGTGCCAGCGTTCCGACAGCGAAGTTACACTACGAGCAGTACTTC.

This clonotype showed up many times. The rearrangement links TRBV3-1 to TRBJ2-7, with a weak D call TRBD2 (6 bases). Deletions cut 1 base from V and 6 bases from J, with 10 bases between. Germline V gives CDR1 LGHDT, CDR2 YNNKEL (reference sequence). This CDR3 contains 13 residues. The CDR3 DNA follows: TGTGCCAGCAGCCAAGGGCGGGACTCCGAGCAGTACTTC. Protein product: CASSQGRDSEQYF.

The chain has TRBV7-2 and TRBJ1-1; tentative D call: TRBD1 (5 bases). CDR1 is SGHTA and CDR2 is FQGNSA in the germline V gene. Trimming left V 0 bases short and J 7 bases short, with 12 bases between. This CDR3 has 14 amino acids. The CDR3 coding sequence is TGTGCCAGCAGCTTAGCCTTCGGCAGGGATGAAGCTTTCTTT. Encoded protein: CASSLAFGRDEAFF.

This clonotype showed up just a few times. The J gene is TRBJ2-5, the V gene TRBV7-6; no firm D call. V lost 2 bases and J lost 5, with 9 bases in between. Germline V gene sequence: CDR1 SGHVS, CDR2 FNYEAQ. CDR3 length: 13 residues. The CDR3 coding sequence is TGTGCCAGCAGCTTATTCCTCGTGGAGACCCAGTACTTC. It encodes CASSLFLVETQYF.

This clonotype came up many times. This chain connects TRBV18 to TRBJ2-7; TRBD1 agrees at 9 bases. The CDR3 extends over 14 amino acids. V was pared by 4 bases and J by 5 bases, with 6 bases of the junction left unmatched. CDR1 and CDR2 (germline): KGHSH, LQKENI. CDR3 region: CASSLTRQGDEQYF. CDR3 nucleotides: TGTGCCAGCTCACTAACACGACAGGGGGACGAGCAGTACTTC.

This clonotype was seen more than once but under ten times. This chain joins TRBV6-5 and TRBJ2-3, with D uncertain. V shed 2 bases and J shed 4 bases, with 10 bases lying between them. This CDR3 is built from 14 residues. Per germline, CDR1 MNHEY and CDR2 SVGAGI. CDR3 DNA sequence: TGTGCCAGCAGTTACGCCCCTAAGCCAGATACGCAGTATTTT. Translated, it gives CASSYAPKPDTQYF.

Ten or more counts support this clonotype. The chain is built from TRBV5-1 and TRBJ2-7; possibly TRBD1 or TRBD2 for D (6 bases each). The CDR3 contains 12 residues. V was clipped by 4 bases and J by 12 bases, with 17 bases between them. Germline CDR1 and CDR2: SGHRS and YFSETQ. CDR3 protein: CASSPEGDLGYF. The CDR3 DNA sequence: TGCGCCAGCAGCCCGGAGGGGGATCTGGGGTACTTC.

This clonotype has at least ten counts. V gene TRBV20-1 combines with J gene TRBJ2-3, with TRBD1 matching 8 bases. The CDR3 covers 13 residues. V gave up 5 bases and J gave up 8 bases; unmatched junction bases: 9. Germline V gene sequence: CDR1 DFQATT, CDR2 SNEGSKA (reference sequence). This chain's CDR3 is CSAPRDRRGTQYF. The CDR3 coding sequence is TGCAGTGCTCCCCGGGACAGGAGGGGTACGCAGTATTTT.

The table lists this clonotype with many counts. This rearrangement joins TRBV3-1 to TRBJ2-3; D uncertain. This CDR3 region has 14 residues. Germline values: CDR1 LGHDT, CDR2 YNNKEL (reference sequence). Trimming stripped 1 base from V and 2 bases from J, with 7 bases between. The CDR3 DNA follows: TGTGCCAGCAGCCAAGGATTTAACACAGATACGCAGTATTTT. It is translated as CASSQGFNTDTQYF.

Ten or more counts support this clonotype. The genes are TRBV6-5 and TRBJ2-7; possible D gene TRBD2, 6 bases. V gave up 6 bases and J gave up 4 bases, with 16 bases separating them. Germline CDR1 and CDR2: MNHEY and SVGAGI. CDR3 size: 14 residues. The CDR3 nucleotides are TGTGCCAGCAGCCCTAATGACGGGGGATACGAGCAGTACTTC. This translates into CASSPNDGGYEQYF.

This clonotype was counted at least ten times. V usage is TRBV7-2 and J usage is TRBJ2-3; TRBD2 is a possible D gene (5 bases). The CDR3 has 13 residues. Germline lookup yields CDR1 SGHTA and CDR2 FQGNSA. Trimming shortened V by 8 bases and J by 2 bases, and 11 bases separated the two germline ends. CDR3 coding DNA: TGTGCCAGCGCCCAGAGGGCCACAGATACGCAGTATTTT. Translating it yields CASAQRATDTQYF.

This clonotype has a handful of counts. This chain joins TRBV7-2 and TRBJ1-1, with D perhaps TRBD1 (6 bases). Germline-derived CDR1 and CDR2 are SGHTA and FQGNSA. Trimming removed 2 bases from V and 7 bases from J, with 11 bases in between. This CDR3 has 13 residues. This chain's CDR3 is CASSLQGMSEAFF. For the CDR3, the DNA is TGTGCCAGCAGCTTACAGGGGATGAGTGAAGCTTTCTTT.

This clonotype was seen ten or more times. The rearrangement joins TRBV20-1 to TRBJ2-7, with D tentatively TRBD1 (7 bases). V was clipped by 6 bases and J by 2 bases, with 14 bases between them. Germline lookup yields CDR1 DFQATT and CDR2 SNEGSKA (reference sequence). The CDR3 extends over 13 amino acids. The CDR3 DNA sequence: TGCAGTGCCTCCAGGGGGGCAGCCTACGAGCAGTACTTC. Translation gives CSASRGAAYEQYF.

This clonotype came up many times. V is TRBV12-3 or TRBV12-4 and J is TRBJ2-7; the match to TRBD1 covers 8 bases. Trimming took 6 bases from V and 7 from J; bases not matched to a gene: 8. The CDR3 is 13 amino acids. The CDR3, as DNA: TGTGCCAGCAGGGGCAGGGGGCTCGGTGAGCAGTACTTC. Protein: CASRGRGLGEQYF.

This clonotype was recorded many times. The rearrangement links TRBV3-1 to TRBJ2-4; D is unresolved. Trimming cost V 2 bases and J 8 bases, with 13 bases left between them. The germline V gene encodes CDR1 LGHDT and CDR2 YNNKEL (reference sequence). The CDR3 runs 14 residues. Here the CDR3 reads CASSQSGLPHIQYF. The CDR3 DNA follows: TGTGCCAGCAGCCAATCCGGCCTACCCCACATTCAGTACTTC. The full variable domain, in which reference TRBV3-1 and TRBJ2-4 provide the parts outside the CDR3, is DTAVSQTPKYLVTQMGNDKSIKCEQNLGHDTMYWYKQDSKKFLKIMFSYNNKELIINETVPNRFSPKSPDKAHLNLHINSLELGDSAVYFCASSQSGLPHIQYFGAGTRLSVL.

The chain couples TRBV5-1 to TRBJ1-2; D remains ambiguous. Germline values: CDR1 SGHRS, CDR2 YFSETQ. The CDR3 has 12 amino acids. V lost 5 bases and J lost 5, with 10 bases in between. The CDR3 reads CASSPDGYGYTF. The CDR3 region has the DNA TGCGCCAGCAGTCCCGACGGATATGGCTACACCTTC.

This clonotype was detected many times. The chain has TRBV29-1 and TRBJ1-4; no clear D. Germline V gene data show CDR1 as SQVTM and CDR2 as ANQGSEA. The CDR3 is made up of 12 amino acids. Trimming stripped 4 bases from V and 3 bases from J, with 6 bases between. The CDR3 nucleotides read TGCAGCGTTGCTATCTCTAATGAAAAACTGTTTTTT. This codes for CSVAISNEKLFF.

This clonotype has only a few counts. The chain uses TRBV19 and TRBJ2-1; TRBD2 aligns across 9 bases. The CDR3 totals 15 residues. J lost 2 bases, V lost 3 bases, and 2 bases had no gene match. The germline CDR1 and CDR2 sequences are LNHDA and SQIVND (reference sequence). The CDR3 region is CASSMTSGTYNEQFF. CDR3 in DNA: TGTGCCAGTAGTATGACTAGCGGAACCTACAATGAGCAGTTCTTC.

This clonotype was seen ten or more times. J is TRBJ1-6 and V is TRBV20-1, with D perhaps TRBD1 (5 bases). CDR1 and CDR2 (germline): DFQATT, SNEGSKA (reference sequence). V was trimmed by 0 bases and J by 13 bases, leaving 13 bases between them. This CDR3 is built from 13 residues. CDR3 nucleotide sequence: TGCAGTGCTAGAGATGGGGGGAAGGAGCCCCTCCACTTT. Translating gives CSARDGGKEPLHF.

This clonotype was found many times. The chain combines TRBV5-6 with TRBJ2-3; 12 bases fit TRBD2. In germline, CDR1 is SGHDT, CDR2 YYEEEE. This CDR3 contains 16 residues. The J segment lost 8 bases and the V segment lost 2 bases, leaving 9 bases of the junction unmatched. The CDR3: CASSFEGTSGWGTQYF. The CDR3 coding sequence is TGTGCCAGCAGCTTTGAAGGGACTAGCGGGTGGGGTACGCAGTATTTT.

This clonotype was seen ten or more times. This sequence joins TRBV5-5 and TRBJ2-1; D call uncertain. The CDR3 is made up of 13 amino acids. V was trimmed by 0 bases and J by 6 bases, leaving 7 bases between them. In germline, CDR1 is SGHKS, CDR2 YYEKEE (reference sequence). Here the CDR3 DNA reads TGTGCCAGCAGCTTGGTCACGGTCAATGAGCAGTTCTTC. Translation: CASSLVTVNEQFF.

There are many counts of this clonotype. The V and J genes are TRBV20-1 and TRBJ2-7; the match to TRBD2 covers 8 bases. The germline CDR1 and CDR2 sequences are DFQATT and SNEGSKA (reference sequence). The trim removed 5 bases at V and 2 bases at J, leaving 2 bases unmatched. The CDR3 has 12 amino acids. The CDR3, as DNA: TGCAGTGCTTTACTAGCGGCCTACGAGCAGTACTTC. Encoded protein: CSALLAAYEQYF.

This clonotype appeared many times. The chain recombines TRBV5-5 with TRBJ2-2, with D perhaps TRBD2 (6 bases). The CDR3 is 14 amino acids. Trimming shortened V by 4 bases and J by 9 bases, and 16 bases separated the two germline ends. CDR1 SGHKS and CDR2 YYEKEE come from the germline V gene (reference sequence). The CDR3 reads CASSPDYPTRELFF. The DNA for the CDR3 is TGTGCCAGCAGCCCGGACTACCCGACCCGGGAGCTGTTTTTT. The whole variable domain, remainder taken from reference TRBV5-5 and TRBJ2-2, is DAGVTQSPTHLIKTRGQQVTLRCSPISGHKSVSWYQQVLGQGPQFIFQYYEKEERGRGNFPDRFSARQFPNYSSELNVNALLLGDSALYLCASSPDYPTRELFFGEGSRLTVL.

This clonotype was found many times. This chain connects TRBV20-1 to TRBJ2-3; 8 bases align to TRBD2. This CDR3 is 14 amino acids long. Trimming took 3 bases from V and 4 from J; bases not matched to a gene: 6. CDR1 DFQATT and CDR2 SNEGSKA come from the germline V gene (reference sequence). The CDR3, as DNA: TGCAGTGCTAGTAGGACTAGCATCCCAGATACGCAGTATTTT. Encoded protein: CSASRTSIPDTQYF.

This clonotype was detected only a few times. The chain recombines TRBV7-2 with TRBJ1-1; possibly TRBD1 for D (5 bases). The CDR3 has 12 residues. The germline V and J ends were trimmed by 5 bases and 7 bases, with 11 bases remaining between them. Germline-derived CDR1 and CDR2 are SGHTA and FQGNSA. CDR3 sequence (DNA): TGTGCCAGCAGCCGGGACGGTTATGAAGCTTTCTTT. Translated, it gives CASSRDGYEAFF.